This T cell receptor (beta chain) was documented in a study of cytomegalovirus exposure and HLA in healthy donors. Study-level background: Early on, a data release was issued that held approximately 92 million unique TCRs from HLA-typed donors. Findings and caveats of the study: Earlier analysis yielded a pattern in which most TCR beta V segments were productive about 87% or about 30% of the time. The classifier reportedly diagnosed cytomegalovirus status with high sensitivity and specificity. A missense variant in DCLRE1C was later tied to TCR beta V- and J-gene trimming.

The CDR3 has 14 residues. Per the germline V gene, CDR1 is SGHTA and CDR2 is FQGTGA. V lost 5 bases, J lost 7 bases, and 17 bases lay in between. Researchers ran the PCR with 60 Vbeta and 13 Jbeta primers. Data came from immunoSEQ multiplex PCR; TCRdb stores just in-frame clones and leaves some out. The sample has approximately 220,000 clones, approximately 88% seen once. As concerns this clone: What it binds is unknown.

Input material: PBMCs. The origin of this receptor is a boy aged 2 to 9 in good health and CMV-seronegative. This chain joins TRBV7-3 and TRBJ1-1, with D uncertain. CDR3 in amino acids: CASSVAGPNNEAFF. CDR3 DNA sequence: TGTGCCAGCAGCGTCGCCGGTCCGAATAATGAAGCTTTCTTT.